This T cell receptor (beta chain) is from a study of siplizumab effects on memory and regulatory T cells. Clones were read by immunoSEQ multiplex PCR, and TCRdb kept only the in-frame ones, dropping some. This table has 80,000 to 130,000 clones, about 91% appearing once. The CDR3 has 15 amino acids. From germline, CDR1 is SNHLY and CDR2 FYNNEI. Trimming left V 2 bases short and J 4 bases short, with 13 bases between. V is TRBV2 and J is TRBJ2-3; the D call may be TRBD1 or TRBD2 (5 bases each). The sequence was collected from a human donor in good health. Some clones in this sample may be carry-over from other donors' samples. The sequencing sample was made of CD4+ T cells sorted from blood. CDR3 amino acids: CASSEWGTRADTQYF. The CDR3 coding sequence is TGTGCCAGCAGTGAATGGGGGACCCGCGCAGATACGCAGTATTTT.